This T cell receptor (beta chain) derives from a study of T-cell memory formation after mild COVID-19 (dated by TCRdb to the early 2020s). General notes on the study: TCR sequence clusters from the two donors were found to be largely donor specific. T-cell clones expanding and contracting after mild COVID-19 in two donors were tracked by longitudinal TCRalpha and TCRbeta repertoire sequencing. The cohort comprised two young, previously healthy adult volunteers, one female and one male.

The sequencer listed for this sample is Illumina NovaSeq 6000. cDNA libraries for TCRalpha and TCRbeta were prepared by 5'RACE using constant-segment primers, with sample barcodes and unique molecular identifiers added. Trizol reagent was used to extract RNA from every sample. Libraries were amplified in two PCR steps, with a second sample barcode and Illumina TruSeq adapters added in the second step. Sequencing of the libraries was done on an Illumina NovaSeq, producing 2 x 150 bp paired-end reads. In the authors' own workflow: Reads were demultiplexed and collapsed into UMI-guided consensus sequences with migec v1.2.7. Using mixcr v2.1.11, the UMI consensuses were aligned to TRA and TRB V and J templates and assembled into clonotypes. A clonotype was counted as expanded or contracted only if both edgeR and NoisET called the change significant, with noise models trained on biological replicates. For edgeR calls, the thresholds were a false discovery rate-adjusted p below 0.01 and a log2 fold-change of 1. As an exploratory analysis of dynamics, PCA with hierarchical clustering was applied to max-normalized trajectories of the 1000 most abundant clonotypes. Separately sequenced CD4+ and CD8+ repertoires were used to assign the CD4 or CD8 phenotype of responding clones. The raw public reads went through TCRdb reprocessing: fastp at Q25, MiXCR clone calling, in-frame beta chains kept. Each CDR3 protein appears once, grouped with its most common genes and DNA. The V and J calls and clone size come from TCRdb's table, not from the authors' own analysis. For this sample the table gives hundreds of thousands of distinct CDR3 sequences, of which approximately 19% were detected only once. The ten largest account for around 11% of the sample.

Ficoll-Paque density gradient centrifugation was the method used to isolate PBMCs. This clonotype has just a few counts. What this receptor recognizes is not known. Per-base qualities were not stored, and no clone one base away is much larger. General study outcomes and caveats: Contracting CD4+ clones were located mainly in the CM and EM memory subsets, whereas CD8+ clones were found to be enriched in EMRA. SARS-CoV-2 specificity was not confirmed for the second-wave clones peaking on day 37. From day 15 to 85, contracting clones showed balanced CD4/CD8 phenotypes, whereas a second wave of clones that expanded from day 15 to 37 leaned towards CD4+. Some responding clones were found in pre-infection memory, which suggests that pre-existing cross-reactive memory T cells took part in the SARS-CoV-2 response. Only a couple of mild cases were covered in the study, and larger cohorts including severe cases with pre-infection samples were considered necessary.

Trimming costs V 5 bases and J 2 bases, and their ends lie 18 bases apart. The germline V gene sets CDR1 to SGDLS and CDR2 to YYNGEE. The CDR3 holds 16 amino acids from the cysteine to the phenylalanine. Here the CDR3 DNA is all that survives: 48 bases in frame from base 1. The clonotype originates from an adult woman who had mild COVID-19 (a few samples of this study predate the infection). The sample titles of this study are shuffled in the database, so cell type and time point are left out; the donor was told from shared clones. The chain is made from TRBV9 and TRBJ2-3; the D gene identity is not certain. Sequencing was carried out using PBMCs or a T cell subset sorted from them (not recorded which). The CDR3 protein sequence reads: CASSLLSGGLTDTQYF. The DNA sequence is as follows: TGTGCCAGCAGTCTCCTCTCGGGTGGGCTCACAGATACGCAGTATTTT.